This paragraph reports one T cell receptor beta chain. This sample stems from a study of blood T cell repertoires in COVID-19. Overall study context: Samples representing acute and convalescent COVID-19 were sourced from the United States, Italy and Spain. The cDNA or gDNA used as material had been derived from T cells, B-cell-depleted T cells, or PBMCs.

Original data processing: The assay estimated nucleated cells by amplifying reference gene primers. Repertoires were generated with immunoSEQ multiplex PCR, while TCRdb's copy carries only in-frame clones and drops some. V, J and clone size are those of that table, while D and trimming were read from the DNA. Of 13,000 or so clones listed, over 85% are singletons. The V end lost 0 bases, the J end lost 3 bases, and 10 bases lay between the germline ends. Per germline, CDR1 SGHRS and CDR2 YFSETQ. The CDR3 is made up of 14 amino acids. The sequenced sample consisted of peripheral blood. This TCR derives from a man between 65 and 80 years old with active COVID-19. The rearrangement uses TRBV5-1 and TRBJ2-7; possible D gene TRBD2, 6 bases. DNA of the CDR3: TGCGCCAGCAGCTTGGGGGAGGTGGTCTACGAGCAGTACTTC. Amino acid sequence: CASSLGEVVYEQYF.